This T cell receptor beta chain originates from a study of blood T cell repertoires in COVID-19. Study as a whole: PBMCs, B-cell-depleted T cells, or T cells provided the cDNA or gDNA that made up the material.

This table comes from immunoSEQ multiplex PCR, and its TCRdb copy is limited to in-frame clones, with some not included. The repertoire holds around 160,000 clones, about 86% seen once, with around 19% in the top ten. Germline V lookup: CDR1 ENHRY, CDR2 SYGVKD. This CDR3 region has 13 residues. V was pared by 4 bases and J by 1 base, with 7 bases between. The sequence derives from a woman older than 75 with acute or convalescent COVID-19. Source material: peripheral blood. The genes are TRBV10-3 and TRBJ2-5; TRBD1 might be the D (5 bases). Here the CDR3 DNA reads TGTGCCATCAGTGGACAGTCCCAAGAGACCCAGTACTTC. As protein: CAISGQSQETQYF.